Listed below are T cell receptor beta chains from one sample, sequenced in a study of blood T cell repertoires in COVID-19. The table came from immunoSEQ multiplex PCR; TCRdb's copy has only in-frame clones and leaves some out. The sample has over 200,000 clones, around 83% seen once. Sequenced sample: peripheral blood. The source of these receptors is a man older than 75 with acute or convalescent COVID-19. CDR3s include the opening cysteine and the closing phenylalanine or tryptophan. A D gene is named only where the DNA matches it firmly. Size tells how often a clone was seen (once, few, many) or the class of an expanded clone, and some rows leave it out.

clone size	V gene	J gene	D gene	CDR3 DNA	CDR3 protein
.	TRBV11-3	TRBJ2-1	.	TGTGCCAGCAGCTTAGATCCCCGGGTATCGTTTCGCAATGAGCAGTTCTTC	CASSLDPRVSFRNEQFF
.	TRBV28	TRBJ2-5	TRBD2	TGTGCCAGCAGTTTACACTCAGCGGGACAAGAGACCCAGTACTTC	CASSLHSAGQETQYF
.	TRBV6-5	TRBJ2-7	TRBD2	TGTGCCAGCAGTTACGGCGGGAGATCTTCCTACGAGCAGTACTTC	CASSYGGRSSYEQYF
.	TRBV19	TRBJ1-1	TRBD1	TGTGCCAGTAGATCAGGGGGGCGACGAGCTTTCTTT	CASRSGGRRAFF
.	TRBV5-4	TRBJ2-4	TRBD1	TGTGCCAGCAGCTTGGGACAGGGGGCGATCATCGGGCCCGGCAAAAACATTCAGTACTTC	CASSLGQGAIIGPGKNIQYF
.	TRBV24-1	TRBJ2-4	TRBD1	TGTGCCACCAGTGATCCCCGGGCAGGGGGCTTAGGGGGAAACATTCAGTACTTC	CATSDPRAGGLGGNIQYF
.	TRBV5-6	TRBJ1-5	.	TGTGCCAGCAGCTTGGGGGGCTGGGGCAATCAGCCCCAGCATTTT	CASSLGGWGNQPQHF
.	TRBV10-1	TRBJ2-7	.	TGCGCCAGCAGTGACCCGGGGAGATCCGGGCAGTACTTC	CASSDPGRSGQYF
.	TRBV11-1	TRBJ1-5	TRBD1	TGTGCCAGCAGCCCCAGGGACAGAAGCAATCAGCCCCAGCATTTT	CASSPRDRSNQPQHF
few	TRBV6-5	TRBJ2-5	.	TGTGCCAGCAGTTACGGAGGAGAGACCCAGTACTTC	CASSYGGETQYF
.	TRBV10-3	TRBJ1-5	TRBD1	TGTGCCTCCAACCCACAGGGGACCAATCAGCCCCAGCATTTT	CASNPQGTNQPQHF
once	TRBV24-1	TRBJ2-5	TRBD2	TGTGCCACCAGTGAAGGCGGGACTAGCGCAGAGACCCAGTACTTC	CATSEGGTSAETQYF
.	TRBV18	TRBJ1-1	.	TGTGCCAGCTCACCCCTGATCCGACAGACGAACACTGAAGCTTTCTTT	CASSPLIRQTNTEAFF
.	TRBV27	TRBJ2-2	.	TGTGCCAGCAGTTTAATGGGCACCTTCTCGAACACCGGGGAGCTGTTTTTT	CASSLMGTFSNTGELFF
.	TRBV3-1/TRBV3-2	TRBJ2-2	TRBD1	TGTGCCAGCAGCCAAGGGACAGGGACCCCAACGAACACCGGGGAGCTGTTTTTT	CASSQGTGTPTNTGELFF
.	TRBV28	TRBJ2-1	TRBD2	TGTGCCAGCGCGTCTGCGGGGGGTCGCAATGAGCAGTTCTTC	CASASAGGRNEQFF
few	TRBV24-1	TRBJ2-6	.	TGTGCCACCAGGGGGGCAGGGGCCAACGTCCTGACTTTC	CATRGAGANVLTF
few	TRBV5-1	TRBJ2-5	.	TGCGCCAGCAAGGGGGGGCAAGAGACCCAGTACTTC	CASKGGQETQYF
few	TRBV19	TRBJ1-5	TRBD1	TGTGCCAGTAGTATGCTCCGGGACAGGAACAATCAGCCCCAGCATTTT	CASSMLRDRNNQPQHF
.	TRBV15	TRBJ1-3	.	TGTGCCACCAGCAGGTTGGGGAACAGGGTTTCTGGAAACACCATATATTTT	CATSRLGNRVSGNTIYF
.	TRBV14	TRBJ1-2	TRBD1	TGTGCCAGCAGCTCGACAGGGGACAATGGCTACACCTTC	CASSSTGDNGYTF
.	TRBV10-3	TRBJ2-5	TRBD1	TGTGCCATCAGTGATAGTGGACAGGGGGCCCGGGAGACCCAGTACTTC	CAISDSGQGARETQYF
once	TRBV9	TRBJ2-3	TRBD2	TGTGCCAGCAGCGTGGGGCTAGCGGGAGTCAATATCATGGATACGCAGTATTTT	CASSVGLAGVNIMDTQYF
.	TRBV2	TRBJ1-1	.	TGTGCCAGCAGGCCCGCTCGGGGAGGGGTTACCACTGAAGCTTTCTTT	CASRPARGGVTTEAFF
.	TRBV7-9	TRBJ1-1	.	TGTGCCAGCAGCTCCCCCGGGGGAGGTGGCACTGAAGCTTTCTTT	CASSSPGGGGTEAFF
.	TRBV7-8	TRBJ1-5	.	TGTGCCAGCAGCTTAGCGCCCGGAAATGGGCATCAGCCCCAGCATTTT	CASSLAPGNGHQPQHF
.	TRBV6-6	TRBJ1-2	.	TGTGCCAGCAGTTTCACCTCCCCGGGTAGCTATGGCTACACCTTC	CASSFTSPGSYGYTF
.	TRBV28	TRBJ2-6	.	TGTGCCAGCAGTTTATCATATATGAGGAGGTCTGGGGCCAACGTCCTGACTTTC	CASSLSYMRRSGANVLTF
.	TRBV7-6	TRBJ2-5	TRBD1	TGTGCCAGCAGCCAAGCGCGTTCGACAGGGATCGAACAAAAGTGGACCCAGTACTTC	CASSQARSTGIEQKWTQYF
once	TRBV6-5	TRBJ2-1	TRBD2	TGTGCCAGCGACACTACCGTAGGGACTAGCGGGGAGCAGTTCTTC	CASDTTVGTSGEQFF
.	TRBV2	TRBJ2-3	TRBD2	TGTGCCAGCAGGATGGGACTAAGCGGGAGCACAGATACGCAGTATTTT	CASRMGLSGSTDTQYF
once	TRBV10-2	TRBJ2-3	TRBD2	TGCGCCAGCACCCAGGGACTAGCGGGGACAGATACGCAGTATTTT	CASTQGLAGTDTQYF
.	TRBV29-1	TRBJ2-3	TRBD2	TGCAGCGACCGTAGCGGGGGGGCAAGCACAGATACGCAGTATTTT	CSDRSGGASTDTQYF
once	TRBV19	TRBJ1-6	TRBD1	TGTGCCAGTAGTGACGGGACAGGGGAATCACCCCTCCACTTT	CASSDGTGESPLHF
.	TRBV28	TRBJ2-5	.	TGTGCCAGCAGCCTGTTTGGGCAGACCCAGTACTTC	CASSLFGQTQYF
.	TRBV7-8	TRBJ2-7	.	TGTGCCAGCAGCACTTCCCAGGGGCCCTACGAGCAGTACTTC	CASSTSQGPYEQYF
.	TRBV5-4	TRBJ1-6	TRBD1	TGTGCCAGCAGCCCGACAGGGTTAAGATCACCCCTCCACTTT	CASSPTGLRSPLHF
.	TRBV5-1	TRBJ1-1	TRBD1	TGCGCCAGCAGCTTGGAGGCAGGGGGCGCTGACGCTTTCTTT	CASSLEAGGADAFF
.	TRBV10-1	TRBJ2-3	TRBD2	TGCGCCAGCAGTGTAGGGACTAGCGGGAGTGGCGATACGCAGTATTTT	CASSVGTSGSGDTQYF
.	TRBV5-5	TRBJ1-2	TRBD1	TGTGCCAGCAGCACCAGAGGACAGGGGACCTATGGCTACACCTTC	CASSTRGQGTYGYTF
.	TRBV5-1	TRBJ2-2	TRBD1	TGCGCCAGCTGTGTGACAGGGGGCCTCGGGGAGCTGTTTTTT	CASCVTGGLGELFF
.	TRBV30	TRBJ2-3	.	TGTGCCTGGAGTCGTACAGGGCATACACAAGATACGCAGTATTTT	CAWSRTGHTQDTQYF
.	TRBV5-1	TRBJ2-7	TRBD2	TGCGCCAGCAGCTTCACTAGCGGGACCGAGCAGTACTTC	CASSFTSGTEQYF
once	TRBV5-1	TRBJ1-6	.	TGCGCCAGCAGCACGGGGGTTGGGGATAATTCACCCCTCCACTTT	CASSTGVGDNSPLHF
.	TRBV6-1	TRBJ2-7	TRBD2	TGTGCCAGCAGTGAAGTGACTAGCGGGGGTCACTTTTCGTACGAGCAGTACTTC	CASSEVTSGGHFSYEQYF
once	TRBV5-1	TRBJ2-1	.	TGCGCCAGCAGCCTCAGGGTTTCTAAGGATGAGCAGTTCTTC	CASSLRVSKDEQFF
.	TRBV6-1	TRBJ2-7	.	TGTGCCAGCAGTGACCTGAGGGGGAGAGCTCTCTACGAGCAGTACTTC	CASSDLRGRALYEQYF
.	TRBV7-9	TRBJ1-4	TRBD1	TGTGCCAGCAGCCTAACAGGGGCAACTAATGAAAAACTGTTTTTT	CASSLTGATNEKLFF
.	TRBV29-1	TRBJ1-5	.	TGCAGCGTTCTGCAGTCGAACAATCAGCCCCAGCATTTT	CSVLQSNNQPQHF
.	TRBV23-1	TRBJ1-1	.	TGCGCCAGCAGTCAATGGGAGGGCGAGTCCACTGAAGCTTTCTTT	CASSQWEGESTEAFF
once	TRBV2	TRBJ2-5	.	TGTGCCAGCCGTGGGGACTCCGGTATCCAAGAGACCCAGTACTTC	CASRGDSGIQETQYF
.	TRBV6-2/TRBV6-3	TRBJ2-1	TRBD2	TGTGCCAGCAGTTACGCGGGGGGAAACTACAATGAGCAGTTCTTC	CASSYAGGNYNEQFF
.	TRBV27	TRBJ1-2	TRBD1	TGTGCCAGCAGTTTTCGGGACAGCTATGGCTACACCTTC	CASSFRDSYGYTF
few	TRBV6-2/TRBV6-3	TRBJ1-5	.	TGTGCCAGCAGTAACCCCCTAGCGCAGCCCCAGCATTTT	CASSNPLAQPQHF
.	TRBV14	TRBJ2-2	.	TGTGCCAGCAGCCAAGATATCTTCCGTGCTCAGGGAACCGGGGAGCTGTTTTTT	CASSQDIFRAQGTGELFF
.	TRBV28	TRBJ2-3	.	TGTGCCAGCAGTTCGGGGGGCGAAGATACGCAGTATTTT	CASSSGGEDTQYF
.	TRBV5-1	TRBJ1-1	TRBD1	TGCGCCAGCGGCTCTAGGACAGGGGGCCCTACTGAAGCTTTCTTT	CASGSRTGGPTEAFF
.	TRBV5-1	TRBJ2-7	.	TGCGCCAGCAGCTTGGAGGTCAGGCCCTTCTCCAAGCAGTACTTC	CASSLEVRPFSKQYF
once	TRBV28	TRBJ2-2	TRBD1	TGTGCCAGCAGTCCGCCCCTAGGGACAGGGAGTCCCGGGGAGCTGTTTTTT	CASSPPLGTGSPGELFF
.	TRBV18	TRBJ2-7	.	TGTGCCAGCTCACCACAGCCCTACGAGCAGTACTTC	CASSPQPYEQYF